These 20 T cell receptor beta chains were sequenced from one sample in a study of T cell repertoires in cytomegalovirus infection. TCRdb independently ran MiXCR on the reads; one entry per CDR3 protein. The repertoire holds roughly 500,000 distinct CDR3 sequences, with roughly 34% as singletons. These receptors lack a known antigen. Sequencing was performed on cultured PBMCs, taken from culture after CMV antigen stimulation. The receptors shown here come from a human donor in good health (CMV status not recorded). Some clones in this sample may be carry-over from other donors' samples.

The chain links TRBV11-2 to TRBJ2-1; D is perhaps TRBD1 or TRBD2 (5 bases each). CDR3 length equals 16 residues. The germline V and J ends were trimmed by 1 base and 5 bases, with 15 bases remaining between them. Germline CDR1 and CDR2: SGHAT and FQNNGV. CDR3 sequence (DNA): TGTGCCAGCAGCTTAGTGAGCTCAGTGGGGGACAATGAGCAGTTCTTC. It yields the protein CASSLVSSVGDNEQFF. Drawing the rest from reference TRBV11-2 and TRBJ2-1, the complete variable domain is EAGVAQSPRYKIIEKRQSVAFWCNPISGHATLYWYQQILGQGPKLLIQFQNNGVVDDSQLPKDRFSAERLKGVDSTLKIQPAKLEDSAVYLCASSLVSSVGDNEQFFGPGTRLTVL.

This clonotype was detected a few times. The gene calls are TRBV7-2 and TRBJ2-1; 11 bases fit TRBD2. The CDR3 has 16 amino acids. The V segment lost 4 bases and the J segment 4 bases; nucleotides outside the gene matches: 6. The germline V gene has CDR1 SGHTA and CDR2 FQGNSA. CDR3 residues: CASSSRGTSGYNEQFF. CDR3 DNA sequence: TGTGCCAGCAGCTCCAGGGGGACTAGCGGTTACAATGAGCAGTTCTTC.

Ten or more counts support this clonotype. The genes are TRBV7-2 and TRBJ2-1, with TRBD2 matching over 9 bases. This CDR3 region has 15 residues. V shed 2 bases and J 7 bases; nucleotides not matched to a gene: 6. Germline-derived CDR1 and CDR2 are SGHTA and FQGNSA. The CDR3 sequence: CASSLMGRGGNEQFF. CDR3 coding DNA: TGTGCCAGCAGCTTAATGGGGCGGGGGGGGAATGAGCAGTTCTTC.

This clonotype has at least ten counts. V gene TRBV20-1 combines with J gene TRBJ1-3; D is possibly TRBD1 (5 bases). Germline assignment: CDR1 DFQATT and CDR2 SNEGSKA (reference sequence). The CDR3 has 13 amino acids. V was pared by 7 bases and J by 0 bases, with 10 bases between. The CDR3 sequence is CSVGRNSGNTIYF. The DNA for the CDR3 is TGCAGTGTGGGACGAAACTCTGGAAACACCATATATTTT.

The chain has TRBV12-3 or TRBV12-4 and TRBJ2-1; the D is unclear. CDR3 size: 11 residues. Trimming shortened V by 1 base and J by 13 bases, and 8 bases separated the two germline ends. As DNA, the CDR3 is TGTGCCAGCAGTTTAGTAGGGTTCCAGTTCTTC. It translates to CASSLVGFQFF.

The gene calls are TRBV28 and TRBJ1-5; TRBD1 might be the D (6 bases). Trimming took off 6 bases at V and 5 bases at J, with 17 bases between the two ends. CDR1 and CDR2 (germline): MDHEN, SYDVKM. The CDR3 contains 15 residues. Here the CDR3 DNA reads TGTGCCAGCAGGCCTACAGGGTTTAAGGATCAGCCCCAGCATTTT. Translated: CASRPTGFKDQPQHF.

This rearrangement joins TRBV19 to TRBJ1-6; 8 bases are a match to TRBD1. The length of the CDR3 is 17 residues. CDR1 is LNHDA, CDR2 SQIVND, per germline (reference sequence). V dropped 6 bases and J dropped 8; count of bases not matched to a gene: 15. CDR3 sequence reads: CASRLTTGTGGDSPLHF. The CDR3 DNA reads TGTGCCAGTAGGCTCACTACCGGGACAGGAGGTGATTCACCCCTCCACTTT.

The V call is TRBV7-6, the J call TRBJ2-1; the D is unclear. Trimming took 2 bases from V and 5 from J, leaving 7 bases between them. The V gene's germline CDR1 is SGHVS and CDR2 FNYEAQ. The CDR3 extends over 13 amino acids. CDR3 coding DNA: TGTGCCAGCAGCTTAATTTCGGACAATGAGCAGTTCTTC. It encodes CASSLISDNEQFF.

The V call is TRBV27, the J call TRBJ2-1; 13 nucleotides align to TRBD2. In germline, CDR1 is MNHEY, CDR2 SMNVEV (reference sequence). V lost 5 bases, J lost 3 bases, and 7 bases stayed unmatched. The CDR3 has 17 residues. The DNA for the CDR3 is TGTGCCAGCAGTCCAAAGGGACTAGCGGGACGCTACAATGAGCAGTTCTTC. Translation gives CASSPKGLAGRYNEQFF.

The sample holds a few counts of this clonotype. This rearrangement joins TRBV12-3 or TRBV12-4 to TRBJ1-6; D is ambiguous. This CDR3 comprises 12 residues. Trimming took off 4 bases at V and 6 bases at J, with 4 bases between the two ends. The CDR3 spells CASSWPNSPLHF. As DNA, the CDR3 is TGTGCCAGCAGTTGGCCTAATTCACCCCTCCACTTT.

J is TRBJ1-2 and V is TRBV6-1; maybe TRBD1 (5 bases). Germline V gene sequence: CDR1 MNHNS, CDR2 SASEGT. V was clipped by 6 bases and J by 4 bases, with 15 bases between them. The CDR3 runs to 14 residues. The chain's CDR3 is CASRAGTDVYGYTF. The DNA of the CDR3 is TGTGCCAGCAGAGCCGGGACGGACGTCTATGGCTACACCTTC.

The V and J genes are TRBV5-4 and TRBJ2-6; 8 bases fit TRBD2. The CDR3 consists of 18 residues. Unmatched junction bases numbered 9, after V lost 4 bases and J lost 0 bases. From germline, CDR1 is SGHNT and CDR2 YYREEE (reference sequence). The CDR3 loop reads CASSPSLADRSGANVLTF. Here the CDR3 DNA reads TGTGCCAGCAGCCCATCACTAGCGGACCGCTCTGGGGCCAACGTCCTGACTTTC.

The chain joins TRBV12-3 or TRBV12-4 to TRBJ2-1; D is perhaps TRBD2 (5 bases). Trimming removed 6 bases at V and 11 bases at J, with 11 bases between. CDR3 length: 11 residues. The CDR3 spells CASSPAGQQFF. The DNA for the CDR3 is TGTGCCAGCAGCCCGGCGGGTCAGCAGTTCTTC.

This clonotype turned up a few times. This rearrangement joins TRBV6-1 to TRBJ2-3, with D unresolved. The CDR3 consists of 13 residues. Germline CDR1 and CDR2: MNHNS and SASEGT. V dropped 2 bases and J dropped 5 bases, with 8 bases sitting between them. The CDR3 protein is CASSEPAVDTQYF. In DNA form, the CDR3 reads TGTGCCAGCAGTGAACCGGCCGTAGATACGCAGTATTTT.

The chain has TRBV6-2 or TRBV6-3 and TRBJ2-5; D is perhaps TRBD2 (5 bases). CDR1 is MNHEY, CDR2 SVGEGT, per germline. The CDR3 length is 14 residues. V was clipped by 6 bases and J by 1 base, with 12 bases between them. The CDR3 DNA is TGTGCCAGCAGCCCTGACTACTCCCAAGAGACCCAGTACTTC. Protein sequence: CASSPDYSQETQYF.

The chain is built from TRBV7-9 and TRBJ1-2; 8 bases are shared with TRBD1. The CDR3 is 16 amino acids. Trimming removed 4 bases from V and 3 bases from J; junction bases left unmatched: 10. Per the germline V gene, CDR1 is SEHNR and CDR2 is FQNEAQ (reference sequence). In nucleotides, the CDR3 is TGTGCCAGCAGCTCAACGACAGGGGTACTTGACTATGGCTACACCTTC. This codes for CASSSTTGVLDYGYTF.

The chain has TRBV12-3 or TRBV12-4 and TRBJ2-3; no definite D call. Between the trimmed V and J ends, which lost 7 bases and 0 bases, there was a span of 14 bases. The CDR3 is made up of 15 amino acids. The DNA for the CDR3 is TGTGCCAGCACGGACGGACGGGCTAGCACAGATACGCAGTATTTT. Its protein is CASTDGRASTDTQYF.

In its sample, this clonotype was seen a few times. This chain links TRBV12-3 or TRBV12-4 with TRBJ2-5; the match to TRBD1 covers 7 bases. With V trimmed by 7 bases and J by 5 bases, 10 bases remained unmatched. The CDR3 is made up of 14 amino acids. The CDR3 bases are TGTGCCAGCAAACGTGACAGGGCTCGGGAGACCCAGTACTTC. Protein product: CASKRDRARETQYF.

A single count supports this clonotype. The chain joins TRBV24-1 to TRBJ2-3; 15 positions agree with TRBD2. Per the germline V gene, CDR1 is KGHDR and CDR2 is SFDVKD. The CDR3 covers 18 residues. With 6 bases clipped from V and 1 base from J, the junction kept 7 bases outside the gene matches. The CDR3 here is CATSPRGLAGGGTDTQYF. The CDR3 bases are TGTGCCACCAGTCCTAGGGGACTAGCGGGAGGCGGCACAGATACGCAGTATTTT.

V and J are TRBV27 and TRBJ2-7; 9 bases are a match to TRBD2. J lost 5 bases, V lost 3 bases, and 14 bases had no gene match. The length of the CDR3 is 17 residues. Germline V gene sequence: CDR1 MNHEY, CDR2 SMNVEV (reference sequence). This CDR3 is CASSFIGGGGEVHEQYF. The CDR3 coding sequence is TGTGCCAGCAGTTTTATCGGAGGCGGGGGGGAGGTGCACGAGCAGTACTTC.